Shown below are 21 T cell receptor beta chains from a single sample sequenced in a study of T-cell memory formation after mild COVID-19. TCRdb ran MiXCR on the 5' RACE reads and lists one entry per CDR3 protein. This table has 350,000 to 450,000 distinct CDR3 sequences, approximately 24% appearing once. What was sequenced was PBMCs or a T cell subset sorted from them (not recorded which). The receptor set was obtained from an adult woman who had mild COVID-19 (a few samples of this study predate the infection). Cell type and time point are not known.

The chain combines TRBV29-1 with TRBJ2-5; the D gene is possibly TRBD2 (6 bases). The germline V gene encodes CDR1 SQVTM and CDR2 ANQGSEA. Between the trimmed V and J ends, which lost 4 bases and 4 bases, there was a span of 13 bases. CDR3 length equals 13 residues. The CDR3 here is CSVAGGKRETQYF. In DNA, the CDR3 is TGCAGCGTTGCCGGGGGAAAGCGAGAGACCCAGTACTTC.

This clonotype was picked up many times. The V call is TRBV7-9, the J call TRBJ2-3; TRBD2 aligns across 14 bases. This CDR3 has 21 residues. Germline CDR1 is SEHNR and CDR2 is FQNEAQ (reference sequence). V trimming: 5 bases; J trimming: 0 bases; junction bases outside the gene matches: 16. CDR3 protein: CASSTHRGLAGVDTSTDTQYF. CDR3 coding DNA: TGTGCCAGCAGCACCCACCGGGGACTAGCGGGAGTCGACACTAGCACAGATACGCAGTATTTT.

Ten or more counts support this clonotype. The CDR3 nucleotides read TGCGCCAGCAGCTTGGACGGCAGAAACAATCAGCCCCAGCATTTT. Translation gives CASSLDGRNNQPQHF. V is TRBV5-1 and J is TRBJ1-5; D is ambiguous. V was pared by 0 bases and J by 3 bases, with 10 bases between. Germline CDR1 reads SGHRS; CDR2 reads YFSETQ. This CDR3 spans 15 amino acids.

The V gene is TRBV5-5, the J gene TRBJ2-3; TRBD2 is a possible D gene (5 bases). The germline gives CDR1 SGHKS, CDR2 YYEKEE (reference sequence). V was shortened by 0 bases and J by 3 bases, with 11 bases between the two germline ends. CDR3 length: 15 residues. The CDR3 is CASSLAGIGTDTQYF. The CDR3 DNA sequence: TGTGCCAGCAGCTTGGCCGGGATCGGGACAGATACGCAGTATTTT.

CDR3 sequence (DNA): TGCGCCAGCAGCTTTGGGGCAATGAACACTGAAGCTTTCTTT. It encodes CASSFGAMNTEAFF. The rearrangement joins TRBV5-1 to TRBJ1-1; weak D call: TRBD1 (5 bases). V lost 2 bases and J 0 bases, leaving 8 bases between the germline ends. The CDR3 contains 14 residues. Germline V lookup: CDR1 SGHRS, CDR2 YFSETQ.

The gene calls are TRBV15 and TRBJ2-1; 8 bases align to TRBD2. V was clipped by 7 bases and J by 1 base; unmatched bases: 9. The CDR3 is 16 amino acids. Germline V lookup: CDR1 LNHNV, CDR2 YYDKDF (reference sequence). CDR3 protein: CATTKAGAGSYNEQFF. The CDR3 DNA is TGTGCCACCACCAAAGCGGGAGCGGGGTCCTACAATGAGCAGTTCTTC.

This clonotype was found a few times. The chain uses TRBV15 and TRBJ2-3, with D unclear. V dropped 1 base and J dropped 5 bases, with 13 bases sitting between them. Germline CDR1 is LNHNV and CDR2 is YYDKDF (reference sequence). The length of the CDR3 is 15 residues. The CDR3 loop reads CATSRARRQVDTQYF. CDR3 in DNA: TGTGCCACCAGCAGAGCTCGCCGGCAAGTAGATACGCAGTATTTT. Together with reference TRBV15 and TRBJ2-3, the CDR3 gives the full variable domain: DAMVIQNPRYQVTQFGKPVTLSCSQTLNHNVMYWYQQKSSQAPKLLFHYYDKDFNNEADTPDNFQSRRPNTSFCFLDIRSPGLGDTAMYLCATSRARRQVDTQYFGPGTRLTVL.

The CDR3 sequence: CASSHFGGPTGELFF. CDR3 nucleotide sequence: TGCGCCAGCAGCCACTTCGGGGGCCCTACCGGGGAGCTGTTTTTT. The chain is built from TRBV4-1 and TRBJ2-2; tentatively, D is TRBD1 or TRBD2 (6 bases each). With 3 bases removed from V and 5 bases from J, the gap between germline ends came to 13 bases. The CDR3 length is 15 residues. Germline values: CDR1 MGHRA, CDR2 YSYEKL.

This clonotype has more than one count but fewer than ten. The chain combines TRBV10-2 with TRBJ2-7, with 8 bases that match TRBD1. CDR1 WSHSY and CDR2 SAAADI come from the germline V gene. The junction had 14 bases not matched to a gene; V was cut back by 6 bases and J by 7 bases. This CDR3 contains 15 residues. The CDR3 region has the DNA TGCGCCAGCAGCTTAGTTGGACAGGGCCGTGGGGAGCAGTACTTC. It encodes CASSLVGQGRGEQYF.

This clonotype was detected a few times. The chain carries TRBV6-6 and TRBJ2-5, with TRBD2 identical over 11 bases. V was clipped by 6 bases and J by 4 bases; unmatched bases: 4. Per the germline V gene, CDR1 is MNHNY and CDR2 is SVGAGI (reference sequence). This CDR3 is 14 amino acids long. The CDR3 loop is CASRNLAGGETQYF. The CDR3 DNA reads TGTGCCAGCAGAAACCTAGCGGGAGGAGAGACCCAGTACTTC.

This clonotype was counted a few times. CDR3 sequence reads: CASSRGFDYEQYF. Here the CDR3 DNA reads TGTGCCAGCAGCAGGGGGTTCGACTACGAGCAGTACTTC. V usage is TRBV7-8 and J usage is TRBJ2-7, with a weak D call TRBD1 (6 bases). Germline CDR1 is SGHVS and CDR2 is FQNEAQ. Trimming left V 5 bases short and J 3 bases short, with 11 bases between. This CDR3 is 13 amino acids long.

This clonotype turned up a few times. V and J are TRBV7-8 and TRBJ2-1, with no clear D. Germline loops: CDR1 SGHVS, CDR2 FQNEAQ. V was clipped by 5 bases and J by 0 bases, with 11 bases between them. This CDR3 comprises 15 residues. This CDR3 is CASSQLRSSYNEQFF. CDR3 sequence (DNA): TGTGCCAGCAGCCAACTCAGGAGCTCCTACAATGAGCAGTTCTTC.

This clonotype was recorded a few times. The rearrangement joins TRBV7-8 to TRBJ2-7; 12 bases agree with TRBD1. This CDR3 spans 19 amino acids. The germline CDR1 and CDR2 sequences are SGHVS and FQNEAQ. After removal of 1 base from V and 4 bases from J, the junction contained 14 bases not matched to a gene. This CDR3 is CASSLVRDRGRLAQYEQYF. For the CDR3, the DNA is TGTGCCAGCAGCTTAGTGCGGGACAGGGGGCGCTTGGCCCAATACGAGCAGTACTTC. The variable domain in full, completed from reference TRBV7-8 and TRBJ2-7, reads GAGVSQSPRYKVAKRGQDVALRCDPISGHVSLFWYQQALGQGPEFLTYFQNEAQLDKSGLPSDRFFAERPEGSVSTLKIQRTQQEDSAVYLCASSLVRDRGRLAQYEQYFGPGTRLTVT.

This clonotype appeared a few times. The chain couples TRBV7-2 to TRBJ2-1; no clear D. From germline, CDR1 is SGHTA and CDR2 FQGNSA. Trimming cost V 5 bases and J 0 bases, with 8 bases left between them. The CDR3 totals 14 residues. CDR3 in amino acids: CASSPPTSYNEQFF. The CDR3 nucleotides are TGTGCCAGCAGCCCCCCAACCTCCTACAATGAGCAGTTCTTC.

This clonotype turned up a few times. This chain connects TRBV5-1 to TRBJ2-6, with 10 bases that match TRBD1. Trimming cost V 7 bases and J 0 bases; bases outside gene matches: 1. Germline CDR1 and CDR2: SGHRS and YFSETQ. CDR3 length equals 15 residues. The CDR3 DNA is TGCGCCAGCGGGACAGGGGCCTCTGGGGCCAACGTCCTGACTTTC. Residues: CASGTGASGANVLTF.

The chain carries TRBV2 and TRBJ2-4; D possibly corresponds to TRBD1 (8 bases). V dropped 6 bases and J dropped 6 bases, with 15 bases sitting between them. Germline V gene lookup returns CDR1 SNHLY and CDR2 FYNNEI. CDR3 size: 14 residues. CDR3 residues: CASRATGEGNIQYF. CDR3 DNA sequence: TGTGCCAGCAGGGCGACAGGGGAGGGAAACATTCAGTACTTC.

The chain recombines TRBV28 with TRBJ2-5; perhaps TRBD1 as D (5 bases). V was trimmed by 3 bases and J by 5 bases, leaving 16 bases between them. Germline-derived CDR1 and CDR2 are MDHEN and SYDVKM. This CDR3 is built from 15 residues. The DNA for the CDR3 is TGTGCCAGCAGTTTTATAGGACAAGTACGGGAGACCCAGTACTTC. As protein: CASSFIGQVRETQYF.

The chain is built from TRBV29-1 and TRBJ2-3; possibly TRBD2 for D (5 bases). The V gene's germline CDR1 is SQVTM and CDR2 ANQGSEA. CDR3 length: 14 residues. V was trimmed by 7 bases and J by 3 bases, leaving 17 bases between them. The CDR3 DNA reads TGCAGCGCTCCCGCGGGTGTAGTGACAGATACGCAGTATTTT. The encoded protein is CSAPAGVVTDTQYF.

This rearrangement joins TRBV5-1 to TRBJ1-5, with D perhaps TRBD1 (5 bases). The germline gives CDR1 SGHRS, CDR2 YFSETQ. This CDR3 has 15 amino acids. V gave up 4 bases and J gave up 3 bases, with 14 bases separating them. The CDR3 loop reads CASSPDWGLNQPQHF. The CDR3 DNA reads as TGCGCCAGCAGCCCGGATTGGGGCCTCAATCAGCCCCAGCATTTT.

The V gene is TRBV29-1, the J gene TRBJ2-7; TRBD1 matches at 8 bases. After removal of 6 bases from V and 6 bases from J, the junction contained 10 bases not matched to a gene. The V gene's germline CDR1 is SQVTM and CDR2 ANQGSEA. This CDR3 comprises 13 residues. The CDR3 nucleotides read TGCAGCGTCGGCCAGGGGGCTGTCTTCGAGCAGTACTTC. Translation gives CSVGQGAVFEQYF.

The chain carries TRBV7-6 and TRBJ2-5, with D possibly TRBD1 on 6 matching bases. Germline V gene data show CDR1 as SGHVS and CDR2 as FNYEAQ. V was pared by 0 bases and J by 1 base, with 12 bases between. The CDR3 has 16 residues. CDR3 in DNA: TGTGCCAGCAGCTTAGCACCCACCAGGGGCCAAGAGACCCAGTACTTC. Translated, it gives CASSLAPTRGQETQYF.